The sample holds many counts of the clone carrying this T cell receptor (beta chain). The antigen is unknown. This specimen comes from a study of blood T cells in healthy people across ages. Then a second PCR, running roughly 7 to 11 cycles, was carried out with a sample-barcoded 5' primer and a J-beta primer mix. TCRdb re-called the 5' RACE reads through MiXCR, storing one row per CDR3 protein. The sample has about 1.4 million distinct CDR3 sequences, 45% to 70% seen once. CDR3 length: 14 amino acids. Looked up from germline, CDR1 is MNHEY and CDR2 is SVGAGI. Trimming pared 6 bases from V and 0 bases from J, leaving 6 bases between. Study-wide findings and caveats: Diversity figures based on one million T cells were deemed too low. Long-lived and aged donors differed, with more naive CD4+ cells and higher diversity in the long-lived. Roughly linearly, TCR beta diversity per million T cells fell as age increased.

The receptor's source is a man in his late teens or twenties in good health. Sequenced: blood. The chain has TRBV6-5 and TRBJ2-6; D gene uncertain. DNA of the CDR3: TGTGCCAGCAGGAACTTCTCTGGGGCCAACGTCCTGACTTTC. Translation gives CASRNFSGANVLTF.